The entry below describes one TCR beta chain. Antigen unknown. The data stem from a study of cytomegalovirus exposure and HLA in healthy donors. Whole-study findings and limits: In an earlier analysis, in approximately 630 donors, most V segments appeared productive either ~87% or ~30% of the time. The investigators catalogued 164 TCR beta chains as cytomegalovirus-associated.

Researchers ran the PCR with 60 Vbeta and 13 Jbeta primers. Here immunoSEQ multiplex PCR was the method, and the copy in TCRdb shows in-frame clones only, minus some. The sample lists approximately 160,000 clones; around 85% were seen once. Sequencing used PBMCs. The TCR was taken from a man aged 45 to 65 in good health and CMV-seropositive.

The CDR3 loop is CASSQTLAGGFNEQFF. CDR3 sequence (DNA): TGCGCCAGCAGCCAAACCCTAGCGGGAGGGTTCAATGAGCAGTTCTTC. The chain carries TRBV4-1 and TRBJ2-1; 12 nucleotides match TRBD2. Trimming at V came to 2 bases and at J to 6 bases, leaving 5 bases not matched to a gene. CDR1 and CDR2 from the germline V gene are MGHRA and YSYEKL. This CDR3 is built from 16 residues.